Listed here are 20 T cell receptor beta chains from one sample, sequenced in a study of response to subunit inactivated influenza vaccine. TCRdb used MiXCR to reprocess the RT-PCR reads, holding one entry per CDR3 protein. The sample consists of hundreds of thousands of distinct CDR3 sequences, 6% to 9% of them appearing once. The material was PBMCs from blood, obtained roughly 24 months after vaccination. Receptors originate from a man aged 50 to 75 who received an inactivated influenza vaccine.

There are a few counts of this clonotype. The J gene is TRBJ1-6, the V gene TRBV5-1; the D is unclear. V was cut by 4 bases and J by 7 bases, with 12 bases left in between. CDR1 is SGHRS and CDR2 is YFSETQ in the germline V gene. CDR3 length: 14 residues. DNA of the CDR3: TGCGCCAGCAGCCCAGGAGCTTCCAATTCACCCCTCCACTTT. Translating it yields CASSPGASNSPLHF.

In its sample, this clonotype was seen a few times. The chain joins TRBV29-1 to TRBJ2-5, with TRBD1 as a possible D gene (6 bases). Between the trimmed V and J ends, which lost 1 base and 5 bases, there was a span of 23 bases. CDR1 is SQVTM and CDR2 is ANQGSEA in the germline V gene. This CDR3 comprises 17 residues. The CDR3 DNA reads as TGCAGCGTTGAAGGAGTCCACGGGACACCCCGGGTGGAGACCCAGTACTTC. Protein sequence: CSVEGVHGTPRVETQYF. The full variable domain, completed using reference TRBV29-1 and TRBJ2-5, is SAVISQKPSRDICQRGTSLTIQCQVDSQVTMMFWYRQQPGQSLTLIATANQGSEATYESGFVIDKFPISRPNLTFSTLTVSNMSPEDSSIYLCSVEGVHGTPRVETQYFGPGTRLLVL.

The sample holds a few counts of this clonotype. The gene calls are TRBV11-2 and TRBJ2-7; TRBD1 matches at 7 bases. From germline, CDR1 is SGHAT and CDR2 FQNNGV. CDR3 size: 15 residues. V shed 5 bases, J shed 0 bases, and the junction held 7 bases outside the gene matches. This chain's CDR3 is CASSDRDSLSYEQYF. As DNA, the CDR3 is TGTGCCAGCAGCGATAGGGACAGCCTCTCCTACGAGCAGTACTTC.

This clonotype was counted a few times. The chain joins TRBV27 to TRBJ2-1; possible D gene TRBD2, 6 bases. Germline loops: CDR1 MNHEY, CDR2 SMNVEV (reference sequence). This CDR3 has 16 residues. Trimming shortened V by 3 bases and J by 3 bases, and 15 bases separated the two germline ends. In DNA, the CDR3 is TGTGCCAGCAGTTTCAAAGGCGGGATCCTCTACAATGAGCAGTTCTTC. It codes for CASSFKGGILYNEQFF.

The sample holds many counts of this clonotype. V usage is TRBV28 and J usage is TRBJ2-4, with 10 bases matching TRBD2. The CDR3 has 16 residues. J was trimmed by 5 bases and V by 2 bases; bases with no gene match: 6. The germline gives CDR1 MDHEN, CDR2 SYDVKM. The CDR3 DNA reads TGTGCCAGCAGTTTAGGCCCCGGACTAGCGGAAAACATTCAGTACTTC. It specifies CASSLGPGLAENIQYF.

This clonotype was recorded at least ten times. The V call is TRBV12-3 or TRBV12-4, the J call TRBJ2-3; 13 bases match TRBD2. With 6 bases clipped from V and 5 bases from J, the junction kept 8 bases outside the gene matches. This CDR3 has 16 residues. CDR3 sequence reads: CASSRGTSGAGDTQYF. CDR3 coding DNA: TGTGCCAGCAGCCGCGGGACTAGCGGGGCCGGAGATACGCAGTATTTT.

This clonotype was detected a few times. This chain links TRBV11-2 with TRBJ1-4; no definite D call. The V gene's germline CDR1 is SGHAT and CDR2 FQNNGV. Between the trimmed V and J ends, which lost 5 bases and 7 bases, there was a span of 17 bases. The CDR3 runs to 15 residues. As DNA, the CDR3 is TGTGCCAGCAGCCAAGAGATGACGCGACTTGAAAAACTGTTTTTT. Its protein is CASSQEMTRLEKLFF.

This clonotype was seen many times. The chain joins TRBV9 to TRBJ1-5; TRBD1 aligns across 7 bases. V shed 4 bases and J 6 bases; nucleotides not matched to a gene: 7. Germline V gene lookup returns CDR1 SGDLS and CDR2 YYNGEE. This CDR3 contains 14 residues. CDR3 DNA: TGTGCCAGCAGCCCAGGGGGGGGCCCTCAGCCCCAGCATTTT. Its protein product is CASSPGGGPQPQHF.

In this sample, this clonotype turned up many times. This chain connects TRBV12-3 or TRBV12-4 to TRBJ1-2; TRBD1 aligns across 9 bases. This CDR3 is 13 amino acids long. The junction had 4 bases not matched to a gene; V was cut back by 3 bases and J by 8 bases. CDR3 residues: CASSLGQGLGYTF. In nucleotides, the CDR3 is TGTGCCAGCAGTTTGGGACAGGGCCTGGGCTACACCTTC.

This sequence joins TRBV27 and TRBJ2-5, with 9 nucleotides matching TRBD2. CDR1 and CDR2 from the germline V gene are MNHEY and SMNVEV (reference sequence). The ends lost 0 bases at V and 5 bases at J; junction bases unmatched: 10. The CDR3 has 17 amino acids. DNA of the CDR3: TGTGCCAGCAGTTTATCGATCCGCGGGGGGGCCGGGGAGACCCAGTACTTC. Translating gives CASSLSIRGGAGETQYF.

CDR3 sequence (DNA): TGTGCCAGCAGCGAAGGACTGGACTACTACAATGAGCAGTTCTTC. Protein: CASSEGLDYYNEQFF. The chain couples TRBV9 to TRBJ2-1; D might be TRBD2 (6 bases). Germline CDR1 is SGDLS and CDR2 is YYNGEE. Trimming left V 3 bases short and J 3 bases short, with 13 bases between. This CDR3 spans 15 amino acids.

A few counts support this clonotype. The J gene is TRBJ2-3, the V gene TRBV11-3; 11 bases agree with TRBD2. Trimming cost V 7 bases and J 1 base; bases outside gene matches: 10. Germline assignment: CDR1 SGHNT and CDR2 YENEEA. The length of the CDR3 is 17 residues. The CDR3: CASKSTSGADGTDTQYF. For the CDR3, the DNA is TGTGCCAGCAAGTCGACTAGCGGGGCGGACGGCACAGATACGCAGTATTTT. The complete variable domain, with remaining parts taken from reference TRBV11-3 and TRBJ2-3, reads EAGVVQSPRYKIIEKKQPVAFWCNPISGHNTLYWYLQNLGQGPELLIRYENEEAVDDSQLPKDRFSAERLKGVDSTLKIQPAELGDSAVYLCASKSTSGADGTDTQYFGPGTRLTVL.

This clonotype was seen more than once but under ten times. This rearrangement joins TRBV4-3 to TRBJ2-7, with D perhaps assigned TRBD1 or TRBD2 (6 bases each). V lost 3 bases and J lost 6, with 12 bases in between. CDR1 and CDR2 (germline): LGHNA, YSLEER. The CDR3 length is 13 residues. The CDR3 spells CASSQEQGGEQYF. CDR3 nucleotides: TGCGCCAGCAGCCAGGAACAGGGAGGCGAGCAGTACTTC.

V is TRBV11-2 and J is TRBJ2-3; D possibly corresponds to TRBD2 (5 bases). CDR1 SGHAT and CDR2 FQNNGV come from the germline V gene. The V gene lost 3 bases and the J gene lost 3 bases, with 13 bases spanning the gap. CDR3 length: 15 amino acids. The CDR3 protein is CASSFVTGKTDTQYF. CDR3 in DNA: TGTGCCAGCAGCTTTGTAACGGGGAAAACAGATACGCAGTATTTT. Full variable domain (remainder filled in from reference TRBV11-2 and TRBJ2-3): EAGVAQSPRYKIIEKRQSVAFWCNPISGHATLYWYQQILGQGPKLLIQFQNNGVVDDSQLPKDRFSAERLKGVDSTLKIQPAKLEDSAVYLCASSFVTGKTDTQYFGPGTRLTVL.

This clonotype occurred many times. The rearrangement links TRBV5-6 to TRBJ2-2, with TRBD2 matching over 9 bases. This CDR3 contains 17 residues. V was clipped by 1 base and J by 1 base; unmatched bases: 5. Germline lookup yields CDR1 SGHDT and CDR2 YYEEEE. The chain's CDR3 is CASSLLASGKNTGELFF. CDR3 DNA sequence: TGTGCCAGCAGCTTGCTGGCTAGCGGGAAGAACACCGGGGAGCTGTTTTTT.

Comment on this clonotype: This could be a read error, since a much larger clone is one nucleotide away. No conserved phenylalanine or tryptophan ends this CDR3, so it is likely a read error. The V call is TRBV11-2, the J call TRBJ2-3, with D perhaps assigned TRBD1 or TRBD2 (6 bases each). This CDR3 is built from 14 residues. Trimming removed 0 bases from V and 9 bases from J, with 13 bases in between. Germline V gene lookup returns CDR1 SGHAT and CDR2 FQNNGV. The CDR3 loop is CASSLELGGQTQYL. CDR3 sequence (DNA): TGTGCCAGCAGCTTAGAGCTGGGAGGACAGACGCAGTATTTA.

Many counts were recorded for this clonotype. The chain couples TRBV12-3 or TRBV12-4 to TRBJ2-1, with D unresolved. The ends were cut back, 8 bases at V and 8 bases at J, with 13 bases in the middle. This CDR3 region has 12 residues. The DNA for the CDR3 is TGTGCCAGCGCCCGAGCGTTGTATGAGCAGTTCTTC. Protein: CASARALYEQFF.

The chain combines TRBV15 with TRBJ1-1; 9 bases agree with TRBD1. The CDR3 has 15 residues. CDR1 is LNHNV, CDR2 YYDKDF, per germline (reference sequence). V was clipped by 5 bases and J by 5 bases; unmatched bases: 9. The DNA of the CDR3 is TGTGCCACCAGCGCGGACAGGGGCCTTTATACTGAAGCTTTCTTT. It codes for CATSADRGLYTEAFF.

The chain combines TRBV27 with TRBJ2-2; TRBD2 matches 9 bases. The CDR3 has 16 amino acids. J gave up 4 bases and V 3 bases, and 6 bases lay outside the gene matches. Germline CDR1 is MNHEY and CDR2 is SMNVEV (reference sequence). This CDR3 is CASSLVAGVFTGELFF. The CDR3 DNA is TGTGCCAGCAGTTTGGTAGCGGGAGTCTTCACCGGGGAGCTGTTTTTT.

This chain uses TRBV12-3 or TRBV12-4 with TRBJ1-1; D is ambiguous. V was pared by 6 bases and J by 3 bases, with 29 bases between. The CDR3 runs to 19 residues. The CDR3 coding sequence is TGTGCCAGCAGCCATTTAAGGGATCCTGCCACCCTTCAGTACACTGAAGCTTTCTTT. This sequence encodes CASSHLRDPATLQYTEAFF.